Given below is one T cell receptor (beta chain) in context. The specificity of this receptor is unknown. It has no much larger one-base neighbor in the sample; base qualities were not kept. The data belong to a study of shared clonotypes between healthy human individuals (dated by TCRdb to between 2020 and 2021). About the study as a whole: The cohort included a few men and a couple of women between 18 and 49 years of age. For each donor, CD4 naive and CD4 memory were each given three plates, CD8 naive was given two plates, and CD8 memory was given one plate. To estimate repertoire size and how much clonotypes are shared between individuals, the study performed deep sequencing of blood TCR repertoires from about five healthy adults. Libraries were prepared and TCR repertoires were sequenced by different laboratories using diverse techniques, in order to increase sequencing depth and limit assay-specific biases. Between about 0.85 and 10 billion PBMCs per donor were obtained by leukapheresis. Findings and caveats that apply to the study as a whole: When a few donors were compared, the shared fraction of clonotypes was around 5% for naive CD4, about 4% for naive CD8, 2.3% for memory CD4, and around 0.37% for memory CD8. Estimated clonotype richness was generally larger for naive than for memory subsets. Compared with non-shared clonotypes, clonotypes shared by all four sorted-subset donors had higher generation probabilities. Rarefaction of sorted-subset datasets indicated incomplete sequencing despite the large sequencing depth. Sampling was restricted to blood, and TCR repertoires in tissues likely differ from the TCR repertoires found in blood. Based on pairwise subsampling, the degree of clonotype sharing among donors was expected to be affected by sequencing depth. Because the study included a small number of donors, the genetic and exposure-history diversity represented was limited.

CD8 naive samples consisted of CD45RO-negative cells that were positively selected for CCR7, yielding a CD45RA+CCR7+ population without TemRA cells. The donors were healthy, HIV-negative adults with no recently reported acute infections or vaccinations. Every donor was a Caucasian adult living in Nashville, Tennessee, USA. After blood collection by leukapheresis, PBMCs were isolated using Ficoll-Histopaque density gradient centrifugation and then cryopreserved in the vapor phase of liquid nitrogen. Purity and quantity of every magnetically sorted T cell population were checked by analytical flow cytometry. Genomic DNA was isolated from every sorted fraction and measured by UV absorbance on a Nanodrop 2000c. The CDR3 runs 14 residues from the cysteine to the phenylalanine. The sequence is cut down to CDR3 DNA, 42 bases in frame from base 1. Cut back by 10 bases and 4 bases, the V and J ends lie 16 bases apart. For CDR1 and CDR2, the germline V gene (reference sequence) lists SEHNR and FQNEAQ.

TCR CDR3 regions were amplified from genomic DNA by multiplex PCR using the deep immunoSEQ assay. Extracted genomic DNA from each cell subset was distributed evenly across all wells of several immunoSEQ 96-well plates, and each plate was treated as a replicate. For sorted subsets, around 200 ng genomic DNA, equal to about 30,000 T cell genomes, was loaded into each replicate PCR. The purified libraries were quantified using a Qubit 3.0 fluorometer, sized with a Bioanalyzer 2100, and then quantified again using the KAPA Library Quantification kit. Each immunoSEQ 96-well plate was sequenced on its own single-read 150-cycle Illumina NextSeq 550 flow cell. In the paper's pipeline: Because the immunoSEQ output held only junctional sequences and lacked quality scores, the filtering could not match the filtering applied to full-length reads. To assign V/J genes and CDR3, sequences were annotated against IMGT germline references using PyIR, a Python wrapper for IgBLAST v1.9. Reads with weak V/J assignments (E-value above 1e-6), missing CDR3, stop codons, out-of-frame junctions, or ambiguous translated residues were removed. V3J clonotypes were defined by identical inferred V gene, J gene, and CDR3 amino acid sequence. Percentage overlap between repertoires was computed as shared unique clonotypes divided by the size of the smaller repertoire. RTK rarefaction, the Chao1 estimator, and Recon v2.1 estimates of unobserved clonotypes were used to assess repertoire richness. Generation probabilities were computed with OLGA for all TCRbeta clonotypes obtained by the gDNA method from several donors. This immuneACCESS table, as held by TCRdb, lists in-frame sequences with V and J called but not all clones. Of the missing ones, under half trace to an unresolved V gene in checked studies; the others have no known cause. That table gives V, J and clone size, and the DNA gave D and trimming. Present in this sample are almost 700,000 clones, 92% of which were seen just once. The ten largest clones take up 20% to 25% of the sample.

The TCR comes from a man younger than 40 in good health. Recombination connected TRBV7-9 to TRBJ1-4, with a weak D call of TRBD1 (5 bases match). Input material: naive CD8+ T cells sorted from blood. The sample's cell subset or site label, decoded: CD45RA+CCR7+. CDR3 loop: CATSTGADNEKLFF. The DNA reads as follows: TGTGCCACCAGTACTGGGGCTGATAATGAAAAACTGTTTTTT.